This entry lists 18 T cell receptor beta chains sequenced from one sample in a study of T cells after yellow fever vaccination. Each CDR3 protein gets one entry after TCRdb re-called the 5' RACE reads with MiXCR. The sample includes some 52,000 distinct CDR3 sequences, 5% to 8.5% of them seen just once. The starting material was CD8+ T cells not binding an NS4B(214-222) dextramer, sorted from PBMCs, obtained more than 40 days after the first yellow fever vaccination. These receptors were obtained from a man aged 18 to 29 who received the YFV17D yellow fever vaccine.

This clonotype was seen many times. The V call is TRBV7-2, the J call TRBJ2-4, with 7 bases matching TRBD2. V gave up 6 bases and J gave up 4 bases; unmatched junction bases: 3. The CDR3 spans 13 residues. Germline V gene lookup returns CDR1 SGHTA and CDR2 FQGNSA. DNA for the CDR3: TGTGCCAGCAGTCCCGGGGGGAAAAACATTCAGTACTTC. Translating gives CASSPGGKNIQYF.

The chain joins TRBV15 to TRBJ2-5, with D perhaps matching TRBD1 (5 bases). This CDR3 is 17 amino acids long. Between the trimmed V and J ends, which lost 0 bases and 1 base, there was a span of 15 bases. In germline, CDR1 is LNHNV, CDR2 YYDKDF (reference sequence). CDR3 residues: CATSRDLSGQLQETQYF. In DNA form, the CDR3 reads TGTGCCACCAGCAGAGATCTTTCAGGGCAGCTCCAAGAGACCCAGTACTTC.

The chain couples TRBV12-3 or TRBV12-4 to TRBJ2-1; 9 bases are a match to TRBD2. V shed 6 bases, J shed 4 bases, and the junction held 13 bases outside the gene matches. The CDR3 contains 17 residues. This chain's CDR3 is CASSRLLAGDIYNEQFF. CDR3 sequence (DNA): TGTGCCAGCAGCCGCCTACTAGCGGGTGATATTTACAATGAGCAGTTCTTC.

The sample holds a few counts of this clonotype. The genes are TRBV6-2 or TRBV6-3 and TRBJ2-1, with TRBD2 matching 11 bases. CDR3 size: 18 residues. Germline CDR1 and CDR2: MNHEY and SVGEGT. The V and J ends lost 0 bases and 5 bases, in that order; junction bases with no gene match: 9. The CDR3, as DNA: TGTGCCAGCAGTTACTCTGCTAGCGGGGGGAGGAGGAACAATGAGCAGTTCTTC. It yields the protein CASSYSASGGRRNNEQFF.

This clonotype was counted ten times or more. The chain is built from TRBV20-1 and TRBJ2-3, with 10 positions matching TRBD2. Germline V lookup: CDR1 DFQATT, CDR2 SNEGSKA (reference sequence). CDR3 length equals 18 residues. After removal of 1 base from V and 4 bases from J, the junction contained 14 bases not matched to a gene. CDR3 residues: CSARGFSGGHARSDTQYF. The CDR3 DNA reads TGCAGTGCTAGAGGCTTTAGCGGGGGGCACGCTCGGTCAGATACGCAGTATTTT.

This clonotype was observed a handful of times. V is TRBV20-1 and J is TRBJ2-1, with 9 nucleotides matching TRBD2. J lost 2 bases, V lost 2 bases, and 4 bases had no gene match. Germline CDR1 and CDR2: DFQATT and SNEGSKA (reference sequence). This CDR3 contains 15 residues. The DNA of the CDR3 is TGCAGTGCTAGAATGGTAGCGGGGGCCTACAATGAGCAGTTCTTC. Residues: CSARMVAGAYNEQFF.

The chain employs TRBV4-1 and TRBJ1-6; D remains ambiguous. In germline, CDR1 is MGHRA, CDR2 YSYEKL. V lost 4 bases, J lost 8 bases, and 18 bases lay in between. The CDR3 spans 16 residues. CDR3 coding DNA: TGCGCCAGCAGCCCGGCGGCGGCCCCCTCGGATTCACCCCTCCACTTT. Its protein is CASSPAAAPSDSPLHF.

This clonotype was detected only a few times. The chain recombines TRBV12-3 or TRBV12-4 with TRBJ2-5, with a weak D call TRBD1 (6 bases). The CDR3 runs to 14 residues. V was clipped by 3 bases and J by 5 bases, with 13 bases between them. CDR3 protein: CASSFRGGFETQYF. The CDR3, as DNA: TGTGCCAGCAGTTTCCGAGGGGGTTTCGAGACCCAGTACTTC.

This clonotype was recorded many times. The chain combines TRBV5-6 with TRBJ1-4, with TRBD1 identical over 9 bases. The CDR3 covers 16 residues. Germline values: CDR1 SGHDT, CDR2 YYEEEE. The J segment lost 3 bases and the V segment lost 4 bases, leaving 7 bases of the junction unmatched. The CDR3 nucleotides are TGTGCCAGCAGCCTACTACAGGGGGCAGCTAATGAAAAACTGTTTTTT. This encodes CASSLLQGAANEKLFF.

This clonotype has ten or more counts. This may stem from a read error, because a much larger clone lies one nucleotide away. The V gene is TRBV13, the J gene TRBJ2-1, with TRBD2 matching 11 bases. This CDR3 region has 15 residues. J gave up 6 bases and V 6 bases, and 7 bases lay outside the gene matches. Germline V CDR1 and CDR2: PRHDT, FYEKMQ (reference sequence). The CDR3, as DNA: TGTGCCAGCAGTCCGACTAGCGGGGAGTTCAATGAGCAGTTCTTC. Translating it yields CASSPTSGEFNEQFF.

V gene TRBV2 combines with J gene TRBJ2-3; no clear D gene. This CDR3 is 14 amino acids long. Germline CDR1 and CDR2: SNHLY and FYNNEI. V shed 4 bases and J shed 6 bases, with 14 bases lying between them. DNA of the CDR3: TGTGCCAGCAGTGCCACCATGGGGTCGGATACGCAGTATTTT. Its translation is CASSATMGSDTQYF. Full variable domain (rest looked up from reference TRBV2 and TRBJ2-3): EPEVTQTPSHQVTQMGQEVILRCVPISNHLYFYWYRQILGQKVEFLVSFYNNEISEKSEIFDDQFSVERPDGSNFTLKIRSTKLEDSAMYFCASSATMGSDTQYFGPGTRLTVL.

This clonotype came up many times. For the CDR3, the DNA is TGTGCCAGCAGTTCCTACGGACAAAGCAATCAGCCCCAGCATTTT. Translating it yields CASSSYGQSNQPQHF. The rearrangement links TRBV27 to TRBJ1-5, with a possible D match to TRBD1 (5 bases). This CDR3 region has 15 residues. Germline V lookup: CDR1 MNHEY, CDR2 SMNVEV (reference sequence). Trimming pared 4 bases from V and 1 base from J, leaving 11 bases between.

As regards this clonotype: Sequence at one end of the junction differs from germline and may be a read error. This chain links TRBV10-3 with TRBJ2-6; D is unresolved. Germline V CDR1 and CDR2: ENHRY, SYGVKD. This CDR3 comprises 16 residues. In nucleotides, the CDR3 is TGTGCCGTCAGACCATCAGTCCTCCCCGGGGCCAACGTCCTGACTTTC. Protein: CAVRPSVLPGANVLTF.

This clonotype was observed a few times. The CDR3: CASSSSLRVYNEQFF. CDR3 DNA: TGTGCCAGCAGCTCGTCACTGAGGGTATACAATGAGCAGTTCTTC. The gene calls are TRBV5-8 and TRBJ2-1, with D possibly TRBD2 on 5 matching bases. The CDR3 is made up of 15 amino acids. CDR1 is SGHTS and CDR2 is YDEGEE in the germline V gene. V lost 3 bases to trimming and J lost 4 bases, with 14 bases between them.

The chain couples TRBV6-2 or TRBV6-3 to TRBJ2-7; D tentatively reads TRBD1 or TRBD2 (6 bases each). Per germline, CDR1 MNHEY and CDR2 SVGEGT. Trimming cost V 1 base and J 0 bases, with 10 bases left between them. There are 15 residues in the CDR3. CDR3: CASSYYGGGSYEQYV. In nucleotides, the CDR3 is TGTGCCAGCAGTTACTATGGAGGGGGCTCCTACGAGCAGTACGTC.

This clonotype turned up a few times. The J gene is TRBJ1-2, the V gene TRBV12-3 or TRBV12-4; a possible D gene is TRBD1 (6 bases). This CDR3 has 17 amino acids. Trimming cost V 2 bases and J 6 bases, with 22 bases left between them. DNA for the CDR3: TGTGCCAGCAGTTTAAGTTCGTTGTCCGGGGGGCTTGATGGCTACACCTTC. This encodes CASSLSSLSGGLDGYTF.

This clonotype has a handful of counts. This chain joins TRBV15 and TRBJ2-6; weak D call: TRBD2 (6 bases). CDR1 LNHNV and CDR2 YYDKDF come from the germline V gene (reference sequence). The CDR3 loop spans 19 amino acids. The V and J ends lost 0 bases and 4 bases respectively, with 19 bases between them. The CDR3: CATSRDLTGGSGGANVLTF. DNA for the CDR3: TGTGCCACCAGCAGAGACCTCACCGGGGGAAGTGGCGGGGCCAACGTCCTGACTTTC.

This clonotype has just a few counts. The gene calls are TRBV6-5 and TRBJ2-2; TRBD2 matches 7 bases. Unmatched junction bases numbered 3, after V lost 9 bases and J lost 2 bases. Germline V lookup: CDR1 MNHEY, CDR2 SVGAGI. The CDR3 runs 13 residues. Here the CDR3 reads CARGGENTGELFF. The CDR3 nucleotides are TGTGCCAGGGGGGGGGAAAACACCGGGGAGCTGTTTTTT.